This T cell receptor beta chain stems from a study of cytomegalovirus exposure and HLA in healthy donors. Study information: Genotyping showed around 81% of roughly 400 donors falling in the Caucasian-associated ancestry cluster. Study-wide results and caveats: Exclusion applied to some V segments, including TRBV6-2 and TRBV6-3, as they were indistinguishable. Among CMV-associated TCR beta chains, most appeared HLA-restricted in a later analysis.

Comment on this clone: Antigen unknown.

The PCR used 60 Vbeta and 13 Jbeta primers. Per the study methods: In a later analysis, of 84 million or so unique beta chains, roughly 9.9 million appeared in at least two donors. The protocol was immunoSEQ multiplex PCR, while the TCRdb copy is restricted to in-frame clones and leaves out a portion. V and J calls and clone size are copied from that table; D and trimming were computed from the DNA. The profile shows around 85,000 clones, around 80% of them singletons. The CDR3 loop spans 14 amino acids. The ends were cut back, 8 bases at V and 1 base at J, with 12 bases in the middle. Germline values: CDR1 SNHLY, CDR2 FYNNEI.

Input material: PBMCs. The origin of this receptor is a man between 25 and 39 years old in good health and CMV-seronegative. The chain combines TRBV2 with TRBJ2-1; a weak D match, TRBD2 (5 bases). In DNA, the CDR3 is TGTGCCAGCTCGGAGGAACTTTCCTACAATGAGCAGTTCTTC. This sequence encodes CASSEELSYNEQFF.